The clone carrying this T cell receptor beta chain was recorded many times. What it binds is unknown. The sample originates from a study of human T cells and chemical hapten exposure. Across the whole study: TCR yields differed between samples (mainly from small differences in pooled library volume). Regarding the study as a whole: Sensitizing to DPC left TCRs with a frequency above 1 in 1000 unaltered.

RNA extraction used unfractionated whole blood as the source of total RNA. Germline lookup yields CDR1 SGHTA and CDR2 FQGNSA. With 1 base removed from V and 1 base from J, the gap between germline ends came to 8 bases. The CDR3 contains 15 residues. Within the library, unique molecular identifiers were attached to each individual cDNA molecule. In the authors' workflow: TCR counts had a median of approximately 87,000 per sample and spanned roughly 20,000 to 750,000. TCRdb redid the calling of the 5' RACE reads with MiXCR, one entry per CDR3 protein. The V and J calls follow TCRdb's processing rather than the paper's. The data show tens of thousands of distinct CDR3 sequences, about 7.7% seen once.

The clonotype comes from a male donor in good health. V is TRBV7-2 and J is TRBJ2-1, with D uncertain. The CDR3 loop reads CASSLVGTSYNEQFF. CDR3 sequence (DNA): TGTGCCAGCAGCTTAGTGGGTACATCCTACAATGAGCAGTTCTTC. Using reference TRBV7-2 and TRBJ2-1 for the parts outside the CDR3, the full variable domain is GAGVSQSPSNKVTEKGKDVELRCDPISGHTALYWYRQSLGQGLEFLIYFQGNSAPDKSGLPSDRFSAERTGGSVSTLTIQRTQQEDSAVYLCASSLVGTSYNEQFFGPGTRLTVL.